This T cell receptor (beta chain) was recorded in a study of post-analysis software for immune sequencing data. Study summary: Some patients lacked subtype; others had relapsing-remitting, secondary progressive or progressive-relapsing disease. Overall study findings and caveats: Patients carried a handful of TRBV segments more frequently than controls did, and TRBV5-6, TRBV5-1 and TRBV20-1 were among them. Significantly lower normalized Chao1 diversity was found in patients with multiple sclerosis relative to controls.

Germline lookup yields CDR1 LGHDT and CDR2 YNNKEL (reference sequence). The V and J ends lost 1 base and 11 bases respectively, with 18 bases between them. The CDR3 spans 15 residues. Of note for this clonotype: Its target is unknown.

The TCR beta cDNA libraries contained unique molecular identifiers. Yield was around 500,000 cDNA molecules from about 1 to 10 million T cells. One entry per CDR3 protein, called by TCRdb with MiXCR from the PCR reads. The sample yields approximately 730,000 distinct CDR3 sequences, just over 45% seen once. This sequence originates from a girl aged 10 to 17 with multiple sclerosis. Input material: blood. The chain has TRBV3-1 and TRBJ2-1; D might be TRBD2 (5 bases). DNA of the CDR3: TGTGCCAGCAGCCAAGGGACTCCCCGGCGGAGGAAGCAGTTCTTC. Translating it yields CASSQGTPRRRKQFF.